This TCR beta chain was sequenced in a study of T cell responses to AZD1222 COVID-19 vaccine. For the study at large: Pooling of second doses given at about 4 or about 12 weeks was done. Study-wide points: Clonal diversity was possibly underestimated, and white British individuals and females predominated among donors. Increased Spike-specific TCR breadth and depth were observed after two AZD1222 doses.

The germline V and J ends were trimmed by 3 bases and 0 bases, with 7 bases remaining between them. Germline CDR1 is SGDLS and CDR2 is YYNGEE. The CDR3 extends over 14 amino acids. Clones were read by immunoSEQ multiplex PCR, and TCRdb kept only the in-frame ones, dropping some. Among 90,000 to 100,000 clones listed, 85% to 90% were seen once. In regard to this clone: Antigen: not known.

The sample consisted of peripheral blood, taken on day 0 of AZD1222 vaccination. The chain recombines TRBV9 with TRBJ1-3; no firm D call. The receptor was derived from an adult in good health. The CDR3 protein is CASSARSSGNTIYF. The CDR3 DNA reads TGTGCCAGCAGCGCCCGAAGCTCTGGAAACACCATATATTTT. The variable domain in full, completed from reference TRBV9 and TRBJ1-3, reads DSGVTQTPKHLITATGQRVTLRCSPRSGDLSVYWYQQSLDQGLQFLIQYYNGEERAKGNILERFSAQQFPDLHSELNLSSLELGDSALYFCASSARSSGNTIYFGEGSWLTVV.